The clone carrying this T cell receptor beta chain was seen more than once but under ten times. This specimen belongs to a study of blood T cells in healthy people across ages. The germline V gene has CDR1 MNHEY and CDR2 SVGAGI. The CDR3 totals 12 residues. Trimming pared 2 bases from V and 7 bases from J, leaving 8 bases between. Primed by a sample-barcoded 5' primer and a J-beta primer mix, a second PCR proceeded for about 6 to 11 cycles. TCRdb processed the 5' RACE reads anew with MiXCR; each CDR3 protein has one entry. The sample shows more than 900,000 distinct CDR3 sequences, 25% of them seen only once. Another study also made use of these data, one on T cells of mothers and their children.

This sequence originates from a girl aged 2-15 years in good health. The sequencing input was blood. This rearrangement joins TRBV6-5 to TRBJ2-5; TRBD2 is a possible D gene (5 bases). This chain's CDR3 is CASSYQGGTQYF. CDR3 coding DNA: TGTGCCAGCAGTTACCAAGGAGGGACCCAGTACTTC.